This T cell receptor (beta chain) was observed in a study of CD8+CD57+ T cells in acquired aplastic anemia. About the study: When averaged, DNA from sorted CD4+ and CD8+ cells came to 3 to 4 ug.

Sequenced patients had shown CD8+CD57+ cell expansion by flow cytometry. Every patient was diagnosed with severe acquired aplastic anemia. Patients had not yet gotten any therapy when their blood was taken for sampling. Profiling of TCR beta VDJ combinations and CDR3 sequences used genomic DNA as template. In TCRdb, the reads were re-called with MiXCR into one record per CDR3 protein. The table has some 160,000 distinct CDR3 sequences, 47% seen once. Notes on this clonotype: Its specificity is not known.

Whole-study results and caveats: In common between the patients and the controls were some 28 CD8+ CDR3 sequences.

CDR1 and CDR2 (germline): DFQATT, SNEGSKA (reference sequence). Losses at the gene ends were 6 bases for V and 6 bases for J; bases not matched to a gene: 4. The CDR3 extends over 13 amino acids. The rearrangement uses TRBV20-1 and TRBJ1-6; 8 nucleotides match TRBD1. Sequenced sample: sorted CD4+, CD8+, or CD8+CD57+ T cells (not recorded which) from PBMCs. The TCR originated in a human donor with aplastic anemia. CDR3 coding DNA: TGCAGTGCCCCGGACAGGGTTAATTCACCCCTCCACTTT. Translation gives CSAPDRVNSPLHF.